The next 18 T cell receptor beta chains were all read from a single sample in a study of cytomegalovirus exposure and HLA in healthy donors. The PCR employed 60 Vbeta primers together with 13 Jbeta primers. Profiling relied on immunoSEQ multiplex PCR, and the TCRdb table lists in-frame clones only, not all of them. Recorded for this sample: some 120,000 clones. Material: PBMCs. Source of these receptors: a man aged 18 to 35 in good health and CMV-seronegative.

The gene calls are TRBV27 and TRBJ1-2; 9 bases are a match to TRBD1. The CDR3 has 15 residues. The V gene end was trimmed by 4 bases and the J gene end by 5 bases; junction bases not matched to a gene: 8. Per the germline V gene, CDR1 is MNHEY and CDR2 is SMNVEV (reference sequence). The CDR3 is CASSSPGQGRYGYTF. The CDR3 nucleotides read TGTGCCAGCAGTTCTCCGGGACAGGGACGTTATGGCTACACCTTC.

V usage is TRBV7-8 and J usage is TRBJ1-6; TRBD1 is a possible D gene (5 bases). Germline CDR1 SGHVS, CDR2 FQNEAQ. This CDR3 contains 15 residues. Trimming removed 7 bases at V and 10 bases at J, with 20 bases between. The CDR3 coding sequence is TGTGCCAGCACCCCCGTTCGGGGGATGAGATCACCCCTCCACTTT. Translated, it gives CASTPVRGMRSPLHF.

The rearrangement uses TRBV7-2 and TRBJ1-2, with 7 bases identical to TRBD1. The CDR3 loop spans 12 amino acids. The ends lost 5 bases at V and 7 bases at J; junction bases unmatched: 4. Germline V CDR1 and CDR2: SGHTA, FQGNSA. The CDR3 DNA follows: TGTGCCAGCAGCAGAGACAGGGCTGGCTACACCTTC. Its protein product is CASSRDRAGYTF.

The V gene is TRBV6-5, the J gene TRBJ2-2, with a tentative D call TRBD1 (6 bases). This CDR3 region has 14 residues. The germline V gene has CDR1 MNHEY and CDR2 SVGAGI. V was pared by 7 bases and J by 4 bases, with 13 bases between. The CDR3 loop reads CASTTGLATGELFF. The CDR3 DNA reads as TGTGCCAGCACTACAGGGTTGGCCACCGGGGAGCTGTTTTTT.

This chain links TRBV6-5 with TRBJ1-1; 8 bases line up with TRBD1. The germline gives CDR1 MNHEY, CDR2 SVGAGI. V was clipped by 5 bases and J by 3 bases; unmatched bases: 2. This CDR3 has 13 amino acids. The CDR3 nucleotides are TGTGCCAGCAGTAGGGACAGGTACACTGAAGCTTTCTTT. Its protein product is CASSRDRYTEAFF.

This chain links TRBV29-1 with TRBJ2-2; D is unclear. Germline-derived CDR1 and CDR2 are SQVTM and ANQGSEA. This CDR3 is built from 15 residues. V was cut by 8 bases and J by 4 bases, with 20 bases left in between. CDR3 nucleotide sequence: TGCAGCATGACGTCAACGGAAAGAGGCACCGGGGAGCTGTTTTTT. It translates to CSMTSTERGTGELFF.

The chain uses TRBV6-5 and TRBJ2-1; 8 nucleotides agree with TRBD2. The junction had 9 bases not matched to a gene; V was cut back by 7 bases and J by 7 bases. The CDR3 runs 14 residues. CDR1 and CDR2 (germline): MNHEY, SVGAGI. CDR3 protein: CASTAAGARNEQFF. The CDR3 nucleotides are TGTGCCAGCACGGCAGCGGGAGCTCGAAATGAGCAGTTCTTC.

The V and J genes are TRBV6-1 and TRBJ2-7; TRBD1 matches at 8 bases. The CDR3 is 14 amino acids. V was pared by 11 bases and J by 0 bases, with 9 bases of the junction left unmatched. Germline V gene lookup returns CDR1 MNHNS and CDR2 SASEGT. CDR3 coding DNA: TGTGCCGTCAGGGGGCCTAGACTCTCCTACGAGCAGTACTTC. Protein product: CAVRGPRLSYEQYF.

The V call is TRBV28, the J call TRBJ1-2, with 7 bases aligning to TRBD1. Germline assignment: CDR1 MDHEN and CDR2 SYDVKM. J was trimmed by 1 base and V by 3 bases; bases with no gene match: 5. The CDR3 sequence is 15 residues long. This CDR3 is CASSFRDRVNYGYTF. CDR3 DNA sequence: TGTGCCAGCAGTTTCCGGGACAGAGTTAACTATGGCTACACCTTC.

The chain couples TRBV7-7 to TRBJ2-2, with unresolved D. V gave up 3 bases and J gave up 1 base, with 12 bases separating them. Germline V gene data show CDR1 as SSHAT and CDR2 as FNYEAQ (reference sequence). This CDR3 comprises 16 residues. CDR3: CASSLMPPGNTGELFF. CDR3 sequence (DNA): TGTGCCAGCAGCTTGATGCCCCCAGGGAACACCGGGGAGCTGTTTTTT. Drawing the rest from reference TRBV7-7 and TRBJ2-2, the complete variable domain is GAGVSQSPRYKVTKRGQDVTLRCDPISSHATLYWYQQALGQGPEFLTYFNYEAQPDKSGLPSDRFSAERPEGSISTLTIQRTEQRDSAMYRCASSLMPPGNTGELFFGEGSRLTVL.

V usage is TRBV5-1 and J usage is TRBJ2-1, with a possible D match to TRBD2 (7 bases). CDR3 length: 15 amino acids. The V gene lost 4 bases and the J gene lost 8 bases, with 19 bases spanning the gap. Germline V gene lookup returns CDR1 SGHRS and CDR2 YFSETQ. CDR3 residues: CASSQVGGGPHEQFF. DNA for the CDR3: TGCGCCAGCAGCCAGGTAGGGGGAGGGCCGCATGAGCAGTTCTTC.

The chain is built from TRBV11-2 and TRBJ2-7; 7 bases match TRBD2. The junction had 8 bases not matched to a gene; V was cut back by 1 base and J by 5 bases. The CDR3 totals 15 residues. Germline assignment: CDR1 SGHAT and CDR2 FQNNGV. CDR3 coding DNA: TGTGCCAGCAGCTTAGGGGGAGGGGAAGGTGACGAGCAGTACTTC. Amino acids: CASSLGGGEGDEQYF.

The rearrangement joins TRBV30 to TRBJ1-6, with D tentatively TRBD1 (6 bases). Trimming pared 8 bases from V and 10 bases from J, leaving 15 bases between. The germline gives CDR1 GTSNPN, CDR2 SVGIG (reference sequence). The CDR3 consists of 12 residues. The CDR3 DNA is TGTGCCCTACAGGGTTTGGGATCACCCCTCCACTTT. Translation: CALQGLGSPLHF.

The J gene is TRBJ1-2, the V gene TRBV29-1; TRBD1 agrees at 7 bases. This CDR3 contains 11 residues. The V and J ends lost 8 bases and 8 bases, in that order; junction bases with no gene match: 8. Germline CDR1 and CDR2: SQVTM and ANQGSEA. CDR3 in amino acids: CSIEGANGYTF. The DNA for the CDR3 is TGCAGCATCGAGGGGGCGAACGGCTACACCTTC.

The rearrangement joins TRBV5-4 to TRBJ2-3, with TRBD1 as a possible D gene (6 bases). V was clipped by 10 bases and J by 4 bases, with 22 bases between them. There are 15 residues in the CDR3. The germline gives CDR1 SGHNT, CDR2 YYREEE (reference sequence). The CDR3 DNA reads TGTGCCGTGCTTCGATCTGGGGGCCCCGCAGATACGCAGTATTTT. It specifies CAVLRSGGPADTQYF.

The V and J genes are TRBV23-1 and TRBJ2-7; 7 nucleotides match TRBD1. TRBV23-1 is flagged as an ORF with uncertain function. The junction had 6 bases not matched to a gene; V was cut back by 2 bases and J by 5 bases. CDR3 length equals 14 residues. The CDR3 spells CASSQRARGHEQYF. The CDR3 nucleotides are TGCGCCAGCAGTCAACGGGCGAGGGGGCACGAGCAGTACTTC.

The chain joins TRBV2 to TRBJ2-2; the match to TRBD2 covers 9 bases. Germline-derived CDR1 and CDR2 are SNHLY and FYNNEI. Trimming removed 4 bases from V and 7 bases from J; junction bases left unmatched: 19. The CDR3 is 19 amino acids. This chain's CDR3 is CASSGSRASGTSRGGELFF. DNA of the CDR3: TGTGCCAGCAGTGGATCCCGTGCTAGCGGGACATCTAGGGGCGGGGAGCTGTTTTTT.

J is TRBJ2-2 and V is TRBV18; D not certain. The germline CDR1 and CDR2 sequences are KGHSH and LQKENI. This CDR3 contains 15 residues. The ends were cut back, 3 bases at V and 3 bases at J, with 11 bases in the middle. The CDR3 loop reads CASSPRSFDTGELFF. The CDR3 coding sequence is TGTGCCAGCTCACCTCGGTCGTTCGACACCGGGGAGCTGTTTTTT.